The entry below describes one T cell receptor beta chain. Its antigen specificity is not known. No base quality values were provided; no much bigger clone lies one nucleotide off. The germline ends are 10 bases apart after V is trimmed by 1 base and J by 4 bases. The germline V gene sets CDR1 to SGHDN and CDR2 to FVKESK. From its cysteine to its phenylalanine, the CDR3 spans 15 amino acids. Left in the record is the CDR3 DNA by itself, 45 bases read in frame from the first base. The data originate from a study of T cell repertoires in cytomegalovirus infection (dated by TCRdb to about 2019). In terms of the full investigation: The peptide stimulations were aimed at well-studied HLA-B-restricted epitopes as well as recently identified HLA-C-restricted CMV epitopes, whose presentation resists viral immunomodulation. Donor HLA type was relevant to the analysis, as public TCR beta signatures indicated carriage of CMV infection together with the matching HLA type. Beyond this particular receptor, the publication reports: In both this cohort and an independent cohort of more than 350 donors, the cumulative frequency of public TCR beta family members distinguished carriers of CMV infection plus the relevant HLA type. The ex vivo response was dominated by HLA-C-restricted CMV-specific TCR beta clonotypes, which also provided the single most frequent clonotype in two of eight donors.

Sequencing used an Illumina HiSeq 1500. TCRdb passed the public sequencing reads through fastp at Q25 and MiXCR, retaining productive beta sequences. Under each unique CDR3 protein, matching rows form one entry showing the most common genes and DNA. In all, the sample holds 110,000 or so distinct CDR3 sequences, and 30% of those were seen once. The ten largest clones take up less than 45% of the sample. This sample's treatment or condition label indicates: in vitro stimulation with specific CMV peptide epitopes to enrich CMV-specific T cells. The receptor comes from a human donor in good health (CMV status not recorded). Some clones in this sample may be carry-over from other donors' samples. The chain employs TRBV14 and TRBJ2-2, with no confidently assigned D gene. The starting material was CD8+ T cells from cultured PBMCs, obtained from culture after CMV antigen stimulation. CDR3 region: CASSQGFKGTGELFF. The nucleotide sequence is TGTGCCAGCAGCCAAGGATTTAAAGGCACCGGGGAGCTGTTTTTT. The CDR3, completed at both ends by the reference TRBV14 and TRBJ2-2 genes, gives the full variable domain EAGVTQFPSHSVIEKGQTVTLRCDPISGHDNLYWYRRVMGKEIKFLLHFVKESKQDESGMPNNRFLAERTGGTYSTLKVQPAELEDSGVYFCASSQGFKGTGELFFGEGSRLTVL.